The T cell receptor (beta chain) under discussion was sequenced for a study of vaccination effects on CD4 cells after COVID-19. Turning to the study itself: A couple of convalescent donors provided samples 16 days and one week before vaccination.

About this clone itself: Its antigen is undetermined.

Isolation of CD4+ T cells took place after approximately 10 days of culture. The infection with SARS-CoV-2 (confirmed by PCR) occurred in this person between March and December 2020. The CDR3 runs 14 residues. Per germline, CDR1 KGHSH and CDR2 LQKENI. The trim removed 2 bases at V and 0 bases at J, leaving 0 bases unmatched. Notes on the study in general: Spike-reactive clones in convalescents after vaccination were chiefly newly vaccine-induced.

Assay: immunoSEQ multiplex PCR; the TCRdb copy retains only in-frame clones and omits some. The sample has approximately 47,000 clones; approximately 80% are singletons. The V and J genes are TRBV18 and TRBJ2-7, with 8 bases matching TRBD1. The TCR originated in a human donor who had a prior SARS-CoV-2 infection. The sequences come from CD4+ T cells from PBMCs cultured without peptide, collected before COVID-19 vaccination. CDR3 loop: CASSPTGGSYEQYF. In DNA form, the CDR3 reads TGTGCCAGCTCACCAACAGGGGGCTCCTACGAGCAGTACTTC. The whole variable domain, remainder taken from reference TRBV18 and TRBJ2-7, is NAGVMQNPRHLVRRRGQEARLRCSPMKGHSHVYWYRQLPEEGLKFMVYLQKENIIDESGMPKERFSAEFPKEGPSILRIQQVVRGDSAAYFCASSPTGGSYEQYFGPGTRLTVT.